This TCR beta chain was captured in a study of T-cell reconstitution after alpha-beta-depleted transplantation in children. The V and J ends lost 6 bases and 6 bases, in that order; junction bases with no gene match: 12. The CDR3 extends over 14 amino acids. From germline, CDR1 is GTSNPN and CDR2 SVGIG (reference sequence). Researchers prepared the TCRbeta library using unique molecular identifiers, the study reports. TCRdb reprocessed the PCR reads via MiXCR and lists one record per CDR3 protein. The sample records roughly 500,000 distinct CDR3 sequences, 30% to 35% being singletons. The chain recombines TRBV30 with TRBJ2-7, with TRBD1 matching over 9 bases. The receptor comes from a human donor who donated a stem cell graft to a child with aplastic anemia. The material was PBMCs from the stem cell graft donor, obtained from the stem cell graft. In nucleotides, the CDR3 is TGTGCCTGCGCTCCGGGACAGGGAACCCTCGAGCAGTACTTC. Its protein is CACAPGQGTLEQYF.